This entry describes one T cell receptor beta chain. Germline-derived CDR1 and CDR2 are KGHSH and LQKENI. The CDR3 is made up of 13 amino acids. Trimming left V 3 bases short and J 5 bases short, with 8 bases between. These data come from a study of blood T cell repertoires in COVID-19. The wider study: Material from acute and convalescent COVID-19 was sourced from the United States, Italy and Spain.

Under the authors' procedure: Estimates of nucleated cell counts were drawn from the amplification of reference gene primers. Profiled with immunoSEQ multiplex PCR; TCRdb holds only in-frame clones, not every one. V and J calls and clone size follow that table, whereas D and trimming were derived from the DNA. The sample has more than 95,000 clones; around four fifths are singletons. V usage is TRBV18 and J usage is TRBJ1-5, with a possible D match to TRBD1 (5 bases). Material: peripheral blood. This TCR was recovered from a human donor in a cohort sampled during active COVID-19. CDR3 coding DNA: TGTGCCAGCTCACCTGGGGCCCATCAGCCCCAGCATTTT. It yields the protein CASSPGAHQPQHF.